Included here is one T cell receptor (beta chain) sequence, with context. What it binds is not known. The germline V gene has CDR1 LGHDT and CDR2 YNNKEL (reference sequence). With V trimmed by 0 bases and J by 4 bases, 10 bases remained unmatched. This CDR3 spans 17 amino acids. TCRdb re-derived calls from the RACE reads in MiXCR, one entry per CDR3 protein. The sample holds 120,000 to 150,000 distinct CDR3 sequences; approximately 10% are singletons and the top ten take under 1.5%. The time point denotes: patch test 2, 6 weeks after DPC sensitization. Specified treatment: therapeutic diphenylcyclopropenone sensitization with weekly scalp DPC. The study drew its donors from alopecia patients who were 18 to 70 years old and suitable for DPC. These data come from a study of human T cells and chemical hapten exposure. As for the study in general: Donors were sensitized with 2% DPC on the upper inner arm. Study outcomes and limitations: After DPC sensitization, TCRs above 1 in 1000 frequency showed no change.

V is TRBV3-1 and J is TRBJ2-3; 7 positions agree with TRBD2. This clonotype was obtained from a woman aged 50 to 65 with alopecia areata. Some clones in this sample may be carry-over from other donors' samples. This specimen was whole blood, taken in connection with sensitization to the hapten diphenylcyclopropenone (DPC). CDR3 coding DNA: TGTGCCAGCAGCCAAGATCTCGTGACAGCGGGGCCAGATACGCAGTATTTT. Encoded protein: CASSQDLVTAGPDTQYF.